This section outlines one TCR beta chain sequence together with its context. CDR3 length: 13 residues. Germline assignment: CDR1 SGHVS and CDR2 FNYEAQ. V lost 5 bases, J lost 6 bases, and 4 bases stayed unmatched. Here immunoSEQ multiplex PCR was the method, and the copy in TCRdb shows in-frame clones only, minus some. Of some 130,000 clones in the sample, roughly 90% are singletons; the top ten hold approximately 7.5%. The data originate from a study of control samples from healthy donors and cancer patients. The clonotype originates from a man aged 45-65 years with head and neck cancer. The sequenced sample was PBMCs. The chain uses TRBV7-6 and TRBJ1-1, with 9 bases aligning to TRBD1. The CDR3 nucleotides are TGTGCCAGCAGCCCAACAGGGGGCCCTGAAGCTTTCTTT. Amino acids: CASSPTGGPEAFF.